These T cell receptor beta chains were read from a single sample in a study of blood T cell repertoires in COVID-19. Only in-frame clones appear in the TCRdb table, and some are missing; sequencing was by immunoSEQ multiplex PCR. The sample has under 300,000 clones; about 91% are singletons. The sample comprised peripheral blood. The receptors were gathered from a woman in her forties who had recovered from COVID-19. Each CDR3 is given with its conserved first and last residue. The D gene is left open where the match is weak. Only some rows state a clone size, as once, few, many or a class for expanded clones.

J gene: TRBJ1-5; clone size: once; D gene: -; CDR3 length: 15; V gene: TRBV27; CDR3 protein: CASSLTRGSNQPQHF; CDR3 DNA: TGTGCCAGCAGTTTAACTAGGGGGAGCAATCAGCCCCAGCATTTT
J gene: TRBJ2-1; clone size: -; D gene: TRBD2; CDR3 length: 15; V gene: TRBV7-9; CDR3 protein: CASSLSLAGDNEQFF; CDR3 DNA: TGTGCCAGCAGCTTATCACTAGCGGGAGACAATGAGCAGTTCTTC
J gene: TRBJ2-5; clone size: -; D gene: -; CDR3 length: 16; V gene: TRBV7-9; CDR3 protein: CASSLRGSSGKETQYF; CDR3 DNA: TGTGCCAGCAGCTTAAGGGGGTCTAGCGGTAAAGAGACCCAGTACTTC
J gene: TRBJ1-5; clone size: -; D gene: -; CDR3 length: 15; V gene: TRBV28; CDR3 protein: CASSLGRYSNQPQHF; CDR3 DNA: TGTGCCAGCAGTTTAGGCAGGTATAGCAATCAGCCCCAGCATTTT
J gene: TRBJ2-1; clone size: -; D gene: TRBD1; CDR3 length: 15; V gene: TRBV29-1; CDR3 protein: CSLVGGQGRDNEQFF; CDR3 DNA: TGCAGCCTGGTGGGTGGACAGGGGAGGGACAATGAGCAGTTCTTC
J gene: TRBJ2-2; clone size: -; D gene: TRBD1; CDR3 length: 15; V gene: TRBV2; CDR3 protein: CASSRGQGYAGELFF; CDR3 DNA: TGTGCCAGCAGTAGGGGACAGGGGTATGCCGGGGAGCTGTTTTTT
J gene: TRBJ1-1; clone size: -; D gene: TRBD1; CDR3 length: 14; V gene: TRBV10-1; CDR3 protein: CASSSGQGPTEAFF; CDR3 DNA: TGCGCCAGCAGTTCTGGACAGGGACCCACTGAAGCTTTCTTT
J gene: TRBJ1-1; clone size: few; D gene: -; CDR3 length: 14; V gene: TRBV3-1/TRBV3-2; CDR3 protein: CASSDLDRNTEAFF; CDR3 DNA: TGTGCCAGCAGCGACCTGGACAGAAACACTGAAGCTTTCTTT
J gene: TRBJ1-1; clone size: -; D gene: -; CDR3 length: 14; V gene: TRBV6-5; CDR3 protein: CASSYSQANTEAFF; CDR3 DNA: TGTGCCAGCAGTTACTCTCAGGCGAACACTGAAGCTTTCTTT
J gene: TRBJ2-3; clone size: once; D gene: -; CDR3 length: 16; V gene: TRBV11-3; CDR3 protein: CASSSHLGSSTDTQYF; CDR3 DNA: TGTGCCAGCAGCTCACACCTCGGGAGTAGCACAGATACGCAGTATTTT
J gene: TRBJ2-5; clone size: -; D gene: -; CDR3 length: 15; V gene: TRBV19; CDR3 protein: CASSTRTGRLETQYF; CDR3 DNA: TGTGCCAGTAGTACAAGAACAGGAAGACTGGAGACCCAGTACTTC
J gene: TRBJ2-3; clone size: -; D gene: -; CDR3 length: 18; V gene: TRBV2; CDR3 protein: CASSVSERKTSETDTQYF; CDR3 DNA: TGTGCCAGCAGTGTGAGTGAGAGGAAGACTAGTGAAACAGATACGCAGTATTTT
J gene: TRBJ1-4; clone size: -; D gene: TRBD1; CDR3 length: 15; V gene: TRBV5-4; CDR3 protein: CASSMGDRLNEKLFF; CDR3 DNA: TGTGCCAGCAGCATGGGGGACAGGCTAAATGAAAAACTGTTTTTT
J gene: TRBJ1-3; clone size: once; D gene: -; CDR3 length: 15; V gene: TRBV9; CDR3 protein: CASSVDPSRGNTIYF; CDR3 DNA: TGTGCCAGCAGCGTAGACCCATCCAGAGGAAACACCATATATTTT
J gene: TRBJ1-2; clone size: -; D gene: -; CDR3 length: 13; V gene: TRBV5-1; CDR3 protein: CATAASSDSGYTF; CDR3 DNA: TGCGCCACTGCCGCCTCGTCCGACTCGGGCTACACCTTC
J gene: TRBJ1-2; clone size: once; D gene: -; CDR3 length: 15; V gene: TRBV5-1; CDR3 protein: CASSLPDMGREGYTF; CDR3 DNA: TGCGCCAGCAGCTTGCCCGATATGGGGCGGGAGGGCTACACCTTC
J gene: TRBJ2-5; clone size: -; D gene: -; CDR3 length: 16; V gene: TRBV5-1; CDR3 protein: CASSSGRLGSVETQYF; CDR3 DNA: TGCGCCAGCAGCTCCGGCCGTTTGGGGAGCGTTGAGACCCAGTACTTC
J gene: TRBJ2-1; clone size: -; D gene: TRBD2; CDR3 length: 16; V gene: TRBV19; CDR3 protein: CASRYSGGAVGNEQFF; CDR3 DNA: TGTGCCAGTAGATATAGCGGGGGGGCGGTCGGGAATGAGCAGTTCTTC
J gene: TRBJ1-2; clone size: -; D gene: -; CDR3 length: 12; V gene: TRBV2; CDR3 protein: CASSEDYYGYTF; CDR3 DNA: TGTGCCAGCAGTGAGGACTATTATGGCTACACCTTC
J gene: TRBJ2-1; clone size: -; D gene: TRBD1; CDR3 length: 16; V gene: TRBV2; CDR3 protein: CASSSRPGQGQNEQFF; CDR3 DNA: TGTGCCAGCAGTTCCCGCCCGGGACAGGGGCAAAATGAGCAGTTCTTC
J gene: TRBJ2-4; clone size: -; D gene: -; CDR3 length: 11; V gene: TRBV20-1; CDR3 protein: CSAEGKTIQYF; CDR3 DNA: TGCAGTGCTGAGGGCAAAACCATTCAGTACTTC
J gene: TRBJ2-7; clone size: -; D gene: -; CDR3 length: 13; V gene: TRBV10-1; CDR3 protein: CASNNRVDYEQYF; CDR3 DNA: TGCGCCAGCAATAACAGGGTAGACTACGAGCAGTACTTC